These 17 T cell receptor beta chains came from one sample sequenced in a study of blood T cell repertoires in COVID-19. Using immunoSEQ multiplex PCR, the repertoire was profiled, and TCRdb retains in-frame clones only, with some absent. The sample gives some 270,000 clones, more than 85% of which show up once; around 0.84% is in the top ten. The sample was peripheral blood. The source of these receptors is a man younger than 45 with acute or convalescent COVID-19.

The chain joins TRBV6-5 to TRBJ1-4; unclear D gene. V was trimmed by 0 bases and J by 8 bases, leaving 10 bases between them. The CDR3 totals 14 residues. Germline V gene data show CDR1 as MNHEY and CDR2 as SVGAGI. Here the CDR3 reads CASSYSLRREKLFF. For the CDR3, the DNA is TGTGCCAGCAGTTACTCATTGAGGCGAGAAAAACTGTTTTTT.

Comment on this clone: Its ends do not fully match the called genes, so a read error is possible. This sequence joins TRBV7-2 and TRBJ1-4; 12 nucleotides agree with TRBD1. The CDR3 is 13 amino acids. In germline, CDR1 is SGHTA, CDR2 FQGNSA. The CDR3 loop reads CASSSGTGGALVF. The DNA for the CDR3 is TGTGCCAGCAGCTCCGGGACAGGGGGCGCCTTAGTCTTT.

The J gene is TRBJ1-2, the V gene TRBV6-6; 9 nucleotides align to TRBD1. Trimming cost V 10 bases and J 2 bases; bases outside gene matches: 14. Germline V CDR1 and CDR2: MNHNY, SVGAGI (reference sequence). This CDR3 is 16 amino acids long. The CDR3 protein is CAIWTGVKKLNYGYTF. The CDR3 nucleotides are TGTGCCATCTGGACAGGGGTCAAAAAACTGAACTATGGCTACACCTTC.

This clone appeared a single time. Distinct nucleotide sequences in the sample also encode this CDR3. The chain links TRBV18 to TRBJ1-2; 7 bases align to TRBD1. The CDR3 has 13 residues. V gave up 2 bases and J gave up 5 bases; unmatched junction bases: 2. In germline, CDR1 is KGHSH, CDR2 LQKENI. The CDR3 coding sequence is TGTGCCAGCTCACCAGACAGGGAGTATGGCTACACCTTC. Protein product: CASSPDREYGYTF.

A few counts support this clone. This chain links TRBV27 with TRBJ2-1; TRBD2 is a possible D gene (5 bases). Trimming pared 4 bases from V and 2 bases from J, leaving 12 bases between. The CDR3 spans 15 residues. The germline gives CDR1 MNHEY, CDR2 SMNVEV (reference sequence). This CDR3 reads CASSSRGSPYNEQFF. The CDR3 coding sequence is TGTGCCAGCAGTTCCCGCGGGTCCCCCTACAATGAGCAGTTCTTC.

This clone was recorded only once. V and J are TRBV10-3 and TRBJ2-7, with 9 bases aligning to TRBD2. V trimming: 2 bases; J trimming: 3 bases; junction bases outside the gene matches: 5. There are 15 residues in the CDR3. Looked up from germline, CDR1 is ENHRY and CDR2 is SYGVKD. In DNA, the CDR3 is TGTGCCATCAGTGAGGGCGGCGGGAGGGGCTACGAGCAGTACTTC. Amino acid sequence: CAISEGGGRGYEQYF.

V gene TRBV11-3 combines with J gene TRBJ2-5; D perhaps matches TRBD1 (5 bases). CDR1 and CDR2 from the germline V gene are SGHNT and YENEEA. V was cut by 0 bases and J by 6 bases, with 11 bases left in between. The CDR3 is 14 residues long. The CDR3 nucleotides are TGTGCCAGCAGCTTAGATCAGGGCGTGAAGACCCAGTACTTC. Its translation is CASSLDQGVKTQYF.

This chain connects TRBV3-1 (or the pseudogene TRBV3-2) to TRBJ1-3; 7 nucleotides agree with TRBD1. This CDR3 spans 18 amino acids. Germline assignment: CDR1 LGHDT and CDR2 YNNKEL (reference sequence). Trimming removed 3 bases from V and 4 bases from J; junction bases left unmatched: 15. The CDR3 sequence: CASSHLRRTGVAGNTIYF. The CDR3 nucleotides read TGTGCCAGCAGCCATTTGCGTAGGACAGGCGTTGCGGGAAACACCATATATTTT.

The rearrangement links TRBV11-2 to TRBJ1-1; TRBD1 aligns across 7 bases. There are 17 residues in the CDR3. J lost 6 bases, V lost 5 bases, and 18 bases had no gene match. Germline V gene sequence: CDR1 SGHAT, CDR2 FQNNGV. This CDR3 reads CASSEGITGVERAEAFF. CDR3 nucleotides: TGTGCCAGCAGCGAGGGGATAACAGGGGTGGAGCGCGCTGAAGCTTTCTTT.

The CDR3 reads CASSQDLTSSGNTIYF. For the CDR3, the DNA is TGTGCCAGCAGCCAAGATCTAACGAGCTCTGGAAACACCATATATTTT. V and J are TRBV3-1 (or the pseudogene TRBV3-2) and TRBJ1-3; no reliable D call. The CDR3 totals 16 residues. Trimming stripped 0 bases from V and 0 bases from J, with 9 bases between. Germline-derived CDR1 and CDR2 are LGHDT and YNNKEL (reference sequence).

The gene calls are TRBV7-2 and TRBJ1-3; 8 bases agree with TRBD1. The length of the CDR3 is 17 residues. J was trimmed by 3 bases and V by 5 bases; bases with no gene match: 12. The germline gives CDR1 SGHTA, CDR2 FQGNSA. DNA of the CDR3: TGTGCCAGCAGCCCTTGGGGGACAGGCTCGAGTGGAAACACCATATATTTT. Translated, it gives CASSPWGTGSSGNTIYF.

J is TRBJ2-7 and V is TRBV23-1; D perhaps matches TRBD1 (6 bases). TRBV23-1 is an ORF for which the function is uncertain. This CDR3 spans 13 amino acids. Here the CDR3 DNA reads TGCGCAGGGACACGCGAAAGAAAGGGAGAGCAGTACTTC. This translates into CAGTRERKGEQYF.

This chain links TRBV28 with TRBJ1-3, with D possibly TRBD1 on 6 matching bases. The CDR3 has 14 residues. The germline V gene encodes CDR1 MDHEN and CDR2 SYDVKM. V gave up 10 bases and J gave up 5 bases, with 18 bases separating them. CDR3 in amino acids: CATYFPGQRNTIYF. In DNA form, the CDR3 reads TGTGCCACTTACTTTCCGGGACAAAGAAACACCATATATTTT.

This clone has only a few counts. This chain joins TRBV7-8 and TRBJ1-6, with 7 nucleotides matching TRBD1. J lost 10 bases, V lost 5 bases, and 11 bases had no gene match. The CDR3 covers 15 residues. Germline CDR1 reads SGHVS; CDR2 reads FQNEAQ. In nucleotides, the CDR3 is TGTGCCAGCAGCGCCCGGACAGGTGAGGGATCACCCCTCCACTTT. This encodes CASSARTGEGSPLHF.

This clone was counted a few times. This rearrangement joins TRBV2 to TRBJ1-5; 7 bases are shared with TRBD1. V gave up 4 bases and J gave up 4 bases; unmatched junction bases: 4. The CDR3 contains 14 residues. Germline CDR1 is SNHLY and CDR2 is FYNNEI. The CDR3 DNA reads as TGTGCCAGCAGTGGACAGACAGGGAATCAGCCCCAGCATTTT. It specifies CASSGQTGNQPQHF.

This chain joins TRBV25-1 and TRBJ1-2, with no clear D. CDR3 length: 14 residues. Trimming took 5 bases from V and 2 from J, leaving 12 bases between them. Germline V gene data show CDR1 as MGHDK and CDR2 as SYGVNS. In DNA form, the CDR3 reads TGTGCCAGCAGTAAAGGGAGCTCGAACTATGGCTACACCTTC. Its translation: CASSKGSSNYGYTF.

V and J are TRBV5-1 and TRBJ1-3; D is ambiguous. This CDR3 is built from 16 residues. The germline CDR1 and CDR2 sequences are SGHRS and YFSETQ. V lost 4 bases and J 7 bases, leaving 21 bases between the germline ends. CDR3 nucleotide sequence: TGCGCCAGCAGCCCACGGTCGTCCACAAGGGAGAACACCATATATTTT. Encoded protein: CASSPRSSTRENTIYF.